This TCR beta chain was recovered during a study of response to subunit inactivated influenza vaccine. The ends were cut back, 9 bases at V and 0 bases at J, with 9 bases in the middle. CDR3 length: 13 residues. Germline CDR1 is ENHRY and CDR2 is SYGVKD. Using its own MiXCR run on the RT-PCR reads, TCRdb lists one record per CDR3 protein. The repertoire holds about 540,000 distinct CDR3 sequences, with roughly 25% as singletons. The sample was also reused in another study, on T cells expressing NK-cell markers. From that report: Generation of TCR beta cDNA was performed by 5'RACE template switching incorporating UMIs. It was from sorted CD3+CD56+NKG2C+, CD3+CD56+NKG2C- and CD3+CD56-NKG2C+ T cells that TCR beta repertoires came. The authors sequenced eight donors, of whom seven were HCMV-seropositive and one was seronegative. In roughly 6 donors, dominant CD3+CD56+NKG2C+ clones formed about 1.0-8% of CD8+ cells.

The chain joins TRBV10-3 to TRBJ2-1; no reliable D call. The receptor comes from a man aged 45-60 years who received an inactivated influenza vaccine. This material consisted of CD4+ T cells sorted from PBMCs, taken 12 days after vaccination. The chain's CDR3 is CAMGANSYNEQFF. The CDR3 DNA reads TGTGCCATGGGCGCGAACTCCTACAATGAGCAGTTCTTC.